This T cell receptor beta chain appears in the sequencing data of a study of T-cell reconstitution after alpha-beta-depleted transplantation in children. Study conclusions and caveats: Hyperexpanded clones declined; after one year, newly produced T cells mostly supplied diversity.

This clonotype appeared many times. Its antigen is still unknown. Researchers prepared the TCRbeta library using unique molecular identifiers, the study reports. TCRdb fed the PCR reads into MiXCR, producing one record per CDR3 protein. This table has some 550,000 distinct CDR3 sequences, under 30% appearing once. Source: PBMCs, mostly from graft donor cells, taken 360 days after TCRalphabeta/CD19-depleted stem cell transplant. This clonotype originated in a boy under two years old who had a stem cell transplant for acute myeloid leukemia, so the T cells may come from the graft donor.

CDR3 residues: CSVLTGEMNTEAFF. The CDR3 DNA follows: TGCAGCGTCCTGACAGGGGAAATGAACACTGAAGCTTTCTTT. V gene TRBV29-1 combines with J gene TRBJ1-1; TRBD1 aligns across 8 bases. Unmatched junction bases numbered 6, after V lost 6 bases and J lost 0 bases. The germline V gene has CDR1 SQVTM and CDR2 ANQGSEA. This CDR3 spans 14 amino acids.